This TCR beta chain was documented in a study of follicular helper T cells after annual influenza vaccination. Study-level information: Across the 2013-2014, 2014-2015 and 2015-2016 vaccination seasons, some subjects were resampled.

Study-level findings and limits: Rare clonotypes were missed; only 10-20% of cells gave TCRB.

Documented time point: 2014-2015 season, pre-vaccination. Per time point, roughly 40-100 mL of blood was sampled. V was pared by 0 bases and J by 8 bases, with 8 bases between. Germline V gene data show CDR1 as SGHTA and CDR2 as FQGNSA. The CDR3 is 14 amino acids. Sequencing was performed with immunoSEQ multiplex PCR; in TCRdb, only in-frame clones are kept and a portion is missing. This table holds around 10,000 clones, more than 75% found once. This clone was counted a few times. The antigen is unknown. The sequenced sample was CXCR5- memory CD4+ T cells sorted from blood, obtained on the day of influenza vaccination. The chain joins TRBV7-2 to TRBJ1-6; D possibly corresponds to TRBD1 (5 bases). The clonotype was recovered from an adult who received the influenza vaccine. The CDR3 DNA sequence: TGTGCCAGCAGCTTAGCAGGGGCCTATTCACCCCTCCACTTT. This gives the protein CASSLAGAYSPLHF. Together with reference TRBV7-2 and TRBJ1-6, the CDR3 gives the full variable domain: GAGVSQSPSNKVTEKGKDVELRCDPISGHTALYWYRQSLGQGLEFLIYFQGNSAPDKSGLPSDRFSAERTGGSVSTLTIQRTQQEDSAVYLCASSLAGAYSPLHFGNGTRLTVT.